This T cell receptor beta chain was recorded in a study of T cells after yellow fever vaccination. 5'RACE template switching produced TCR cDNA carrying a universal primer site and UMIs. TCRdb reprocessed the 5' RACE reads via MiXCR and lists one record per CDR3 protein. The sample lists approximately 300,000 distinct CDR3 sequences, approximately 9% occurring once. This clonotype was picked up a small number of times. The CDR3 spans 16 residues. Trimming took 6 bases from V and 5 from J; bases not matched to a gene: 11. Germline CDR1 and CDR2: MNHNS and SASEGT. The chain recombines TRBV6-1 with TRBJ2-1, with 9 bases fitting TRBD1. The clonotype was recovered from a man between 18 and 29 years old who received the YFV17D yellow fever vaccine. Material: PBMCs, obtained on the day of the first yellow fever vaccination. For the CDR3, the DNA is TGTGCCAGCAGCCCGCCATGGGACAGGGACGACAATGAGCAGTTCTTC. It codes for CASSPPWDRDDNEQFF.